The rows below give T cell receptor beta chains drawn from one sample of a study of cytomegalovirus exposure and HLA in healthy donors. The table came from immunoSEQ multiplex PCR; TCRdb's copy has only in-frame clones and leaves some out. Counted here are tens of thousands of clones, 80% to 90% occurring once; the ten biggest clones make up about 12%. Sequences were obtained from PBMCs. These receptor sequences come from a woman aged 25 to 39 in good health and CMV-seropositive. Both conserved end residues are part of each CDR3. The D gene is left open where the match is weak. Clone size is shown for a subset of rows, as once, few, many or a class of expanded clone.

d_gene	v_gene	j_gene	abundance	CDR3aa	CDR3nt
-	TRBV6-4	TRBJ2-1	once	CASRQGPSSYNEQFF	TGTGCCAGCAGACAGGGCCCTAGCTCCTACAATGAGCAGTTCTTC
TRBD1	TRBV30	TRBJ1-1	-	CAWSGLTGRDTEAFF	TGTGCCTGGAGTGGGCTGACAGGGCGGGACACTGAAGCTTTCTTT
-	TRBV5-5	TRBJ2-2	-	CASSLMAGAGNTGELFF	TGTGCCAGCAGCTTGATGGCGGGGGCCGGGAACACCGGGGAGCTGTTTTTT
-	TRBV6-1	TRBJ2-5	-	CASTIRDLEETQYF	TGTGCCAGCACCATAAGGGACTTGGAGGAGACCCAGTACTTC
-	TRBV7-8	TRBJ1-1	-	CASSLALQGRSEAFF	TGTGCCAGCAGCTTAGCCCTACAGGGACGATCTGAAGCTTTCTTT
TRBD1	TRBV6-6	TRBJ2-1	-	CASRTDRVDNEQFF	TGTGCCAGCAGAACCGACAGGGTCGACAATGAGCAGTTCTTC
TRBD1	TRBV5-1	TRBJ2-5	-	CASSPGQAETQYF	TGCGCCAGCAGCCCTGGACAGGCCGAGACCCAGTACTTC
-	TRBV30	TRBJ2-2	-	CAWRPTRWGDPNTGELFF	TGTGCCTGGAGGCCCACCCGGTGGGGCGATCCGAACACCGGGGAGCTGTTTTTT
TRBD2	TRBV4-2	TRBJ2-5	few	CASSQVVTAGGRETQYF	TGTGCCAGCAGCCAAGTAGTCACGGCGGGAGGAAGGGAGACCCAGTACTTC
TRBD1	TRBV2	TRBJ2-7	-	CASSELGQGYEQYF	TGTGCCAGCAGTGAATTGGGACAGGGCTACGAGCAGTACTTC
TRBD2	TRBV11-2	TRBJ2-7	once	CASSLGLAGIEQYF	TGTGCCAGCAGCTTAGGACTAGCGGGTATCGAGCAGTACTTC
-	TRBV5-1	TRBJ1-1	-	CASSSQTGITEAFF	TGCGCCAGCAGCTCTCAAACAGGGATCACTGAAGCTTTCTTT
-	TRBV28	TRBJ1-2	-	CASSFQGSYGYTF	TGTGCCAGCAGTTTTCAGGGGAGCTATGGCTACACCTTC
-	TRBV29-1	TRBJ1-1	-	CSARDSEAFF	TGCAGCGCGAGGGATAGTGAAGCTTTCTTT
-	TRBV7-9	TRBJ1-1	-	CASSYQQGTEAFF	TGTGCCAGCAGCTATCAACAGGGCACTGAAGCTTTCTTT
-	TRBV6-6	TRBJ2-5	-	CASKARETQYF	TGTGCCAGCAAAGCGCGTGAGACCCAGTACTTC
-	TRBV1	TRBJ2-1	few	CTSSLPLGLAEGSYNEQFF	TGCACCAGCAGCCTCCCGCTGGGACTAGCAGAAGGCTCCTACAATGAGCAGTTCTTC
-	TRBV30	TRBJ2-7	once	CAWSLNSPYEQYF	TGTGCCTGGAGTCTTAACAGCCCCTACGAGCAGTACTTC
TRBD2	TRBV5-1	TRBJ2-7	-	CASSLSSGRAVFKTPNEQYF	TGCGCCAGCAGCTTGTCTAGCGGGAGGGCCGTCTTTAAGACGCCCAACGAGCAGTACTTC
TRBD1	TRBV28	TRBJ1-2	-	CASSLRDRGIHGYTF	TGTGCCAGCAGTCTAAGGGACAGGGGAATTCATGGCTACACCTTC
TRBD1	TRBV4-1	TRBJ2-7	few	CASSLGQGGDEQYF	TGCGCCAGCAGCCTCGGACAGGGGGGCGACGAGCAGTACTTC
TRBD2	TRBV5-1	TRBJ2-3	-	CASSFTGTSGVSTDTQYF	TGCGCCAGCAGCTTCACCGGGACTAGCGGGGTTAGCACAGATACGCAGTATTTT
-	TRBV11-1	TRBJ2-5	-	CASSFSGTGARETQYF	TGTGCCAGCAGCTTCTCCGGGACTGGCGCTAGAGAGACCCAGTACTTC
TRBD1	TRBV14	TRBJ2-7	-	CASSHETGVEQYF	TGTGCCAGCAGCCACGAGACAGGGGTCGAGCAGTACTTC
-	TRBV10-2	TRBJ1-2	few	CATRQEGYTF	TGCGCCACACGACAGGAGGGCTACACCTTC
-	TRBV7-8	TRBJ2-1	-	CASSLGSGTGHEQFF	TGTGCCAGCAGCTTAGGCTCAGGGACTGGGCATGAGCAGTTCTTC
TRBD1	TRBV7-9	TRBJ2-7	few	CASSLRQGDTYEQYF	TGTGCCAGCAGCTTACGGCAGGGGGACACCTACGAGCAGTACTTC
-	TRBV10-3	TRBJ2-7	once	CAISEGQFYEQYF	TGTGCCATCAGTGAAGGACAGTTTTACGAGCAGTACTTC
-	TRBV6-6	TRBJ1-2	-	CASWDKGSNYGYTF	TGTGCCAGCTGGGACAAGGGCTCTAACTATGGCTACACCTTC
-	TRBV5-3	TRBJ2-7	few	CARSTPSEGEQYF	TGTGCCAGAAGCACTCCTAGTGAGGGCGAGCAGTACTTC
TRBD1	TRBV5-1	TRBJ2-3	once	CASSSGQVTDTQYF	TGCGCCAGCAGCTCCGGACAGGTCACAGATACGCAGTATTTT
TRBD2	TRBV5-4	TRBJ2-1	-	CASSHGTSRYNEQFF	TGTGCCAGCAGCCACGGGACTAGCAGATACAATGAGCAGTTCTTC
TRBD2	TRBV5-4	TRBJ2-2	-	CASSWEGMNTGELFF	TGTGCCAGCAGCTGGGAGGGGATGAACACCGGGGAGCTGTTTTTT
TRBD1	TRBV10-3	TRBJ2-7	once	CAISGQGWDEQYF	TGTGCCATCAGTGGACAGGGCTGGGACGAGCAGTACTTC
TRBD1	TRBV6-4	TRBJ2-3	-	CASSVEPGQSDTQYF	TGTGCCAGCAGTGTTGAGCCGGGACAGTCAGATACGCAGTATTTT
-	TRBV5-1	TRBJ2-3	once	CASSLRSDTQYF	TGCGCCAGCAGCTTGCGGTCGGATACGCAGTATTTT
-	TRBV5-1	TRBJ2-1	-	CASSLERVRTYNEQFF	TGCGCCAGCAGCTTGGAAAGGGTACGGACATACAATGAGCAGTTCTTC
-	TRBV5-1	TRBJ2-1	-	CASSHPPAASYNEQFF	TGCGCCAGCAGCCATCCACCAGCGGCGTCCTACAATGAGCAGTTCTTC
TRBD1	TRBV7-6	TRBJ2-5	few	CASSLRGTGDIVGETQYF	TGTGCCAGCAGCTTAAGGGGGACAGGGGATATAGTAGGAGAGACCCAGTACTTC
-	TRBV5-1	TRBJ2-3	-	CASSLRRGGGADTQYF	TGCGCCAGCAGCTTGAGACGAGGGGGGGGTGCAGATACGCAGTATTTT
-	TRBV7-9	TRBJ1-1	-	CASSLRQKNTEAFF	TGTGCCAGCAGCCTCCGACAGAAGAACACTGAAGCTTTCTTT
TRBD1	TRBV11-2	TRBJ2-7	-	CASSRTQGAKQYF	TGTGCCAGCAGCCGAACCCAGGGGGCGAAGCAGTACTTC
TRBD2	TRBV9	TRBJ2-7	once	CASSTRLADAYEQYF	TGTGCCAGCAGCACTCGACTAGCGGATGCCTACGAGCAGTACTTC
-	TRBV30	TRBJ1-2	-	CAAGGGATNYGYTF	TGTGCTGCGGGGGGGGGCGCTACTAACTATGGCTACACCTTC
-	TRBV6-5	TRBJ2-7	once	CASSRGGSYEQYF	TGTGCCAGCAGTAGGGGCGGATCCTACGAGCAGTACTTC
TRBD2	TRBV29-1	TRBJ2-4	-	CSVRRRSSGISENIQYF	TGCAGCGTGCGGCGTCGGTCTAGCGGGATCAGTGAAAACATTCAGTACTTC
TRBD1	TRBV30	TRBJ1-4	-	CAWRDRASRQTREKLFF	TGTGCCTGGAGGGACAGGGCGAGTCGACAAACACGGGAAAAACTGTTTTTT
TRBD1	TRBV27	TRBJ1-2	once	CASSFSGQGNGYTF	TGTGCCAGCAGTTTCTCCGGACAGGGTAATGGCTACACCTTC
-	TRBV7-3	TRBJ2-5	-	CASSLVVWIGGERTSQETQYF	TGTGCCAGCAGCTTAGTTGTATGGATTGGGGGCGAGAGAACGTCTCAAGAGACCCAGTACTTC
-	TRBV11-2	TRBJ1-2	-	CASSAVHGGYTF	TGTGCCAGCAGCGCCGTTCACGGGGGCTACACCTTC
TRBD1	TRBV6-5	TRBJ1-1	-	CASYPTGGNTEAFF	TGTGCCAGCTATCCTACAGGGGGCAACACTGAAGCTTTCTTT
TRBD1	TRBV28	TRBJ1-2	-	CASSNYGQVEYGYTF	TGTGCCAGCAGTAATTATGGACAGGTTGAGTATGGCTACACCTTC
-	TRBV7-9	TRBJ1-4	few	CASSLGGANEKLFF	TGTGCCAGCAGCTTGGGGGGAGCTAATGAAAAACTGTTTTTT
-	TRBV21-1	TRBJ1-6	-	CASSKRSASSYNSPLHF	TGTGCCAGCAGCAAAAGGTCAGCGAGCTCCTATAATTCACCCCTCCACTTT
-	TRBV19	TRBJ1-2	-	CASIGGFGYTF	TGTGCCAGTATCGGAGGTTTTGGCTACACCTTC
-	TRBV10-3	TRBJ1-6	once	CAISEGGLDSPLHF	TGTGCCATCAGTGAAGGAGGCCTCGACTCACCCCTCCACTTT
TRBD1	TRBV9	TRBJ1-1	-	CASSVGGTGQTEAFF	TGTGCCAGCAGCGTAGGGGGGACAGGGCAAACTGAAGCTTTCTTT
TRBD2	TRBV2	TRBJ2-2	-	CASSVGLENGELFF	TGTGCCAGCAGTGTGGGACTAGAGAACGGGGAGCTGTTTTTT
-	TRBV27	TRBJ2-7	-	CASSLNFYEQYF	TGTGCCAGCAGTTTAAACTTCTACGAGCAGTACTTC